This is a list of T cell receptor beta chains from one sample in a study of monozygotic twins with inflammatory bowel disease. TCRdb re-called the 5' RACE reads, yielding one record per CDR3 amino acid sequence without DNA. Its table lists approximately 420,000 distinct CDR3 sequences. The sequenced sample was blood. The receptor set was obtained from a human donor with ulcerative colitis or Crohn's disease, or a healthy co-twin of an affected twin (not recorded which). Both conserved end residues are part of each CDR3.

v_gene: TRBV20-1
len: 14
j_gene: TRBJ2-3
CDR3aa: CSAPSQGVADTQYF

v_gene: TRBV5-4
len: 13
j_gene: TRBJ2-1
CDR3aa: CASSFPNGNEQFF

v_gene: TRBV20-1
len: 15
j_gene: TRBJ1-2
CDR3aa: CSATQPTGSYYGYTF

v_gene: TRBV7-9
len: 15
j_gene: TRBJ2-7
CDR3aa: CASSPGTGNPYEQYF

v_gene: TRBV10-3
len: 13
j_gene: TRBJ1-2
CDR3aa: CAISETGNYGYTF

v_gene: TRBV7-6
len: 17
j_gene: TRBJ1-1
CDR3aa: CASSLDCPQVGYTEAFF

v_gene: TRBV7-2
len: 12
j_gene: TRBJ2-1
CDR3aa: CASRASGNRQFF

v_gene: TRBV3-1
len: 12
j_gene: TRBJ1-3
CDR3aa: CASSQGANTIYF

v_gene: TRBV6-1
len: 15
j_gene: TRBJ2-4
CDR3aa: CASSRTSGAKNIQYF

v_gene: TRBV9
len: 15
j_gene: TRBJ1-2
CDR3aa: CASSIEGQGDGGYTF

v_gene: TRBV5-1
len: 16
j_gene: TRBJ2-2
CDR3aa: CASSFPGATNTGELFF

v_gene: TRBV6-2/TRBV6-3
len: 14
j_gene: TRBJ1-5
CDR3aa: CASSRDRVPQPQHF

v_gene: TRBV20-1
len: 14
j_gene: TRBJ1-6
CDR3aa: CSAYRGSYNSPLHF

v_gene: TRBV7-8
len: 19
j_gene: TRBJ2-2
CDR3aa: CASSLSLGGVRMNTGELFF

v_gene: TRBV7-2
len: 19
j_gene: TRBJ1-2
CDR3aa: CASSLALSTGDFPNYGYTF

v_gene: TRBV4-1
len: 14
j_gene: TRBJ1-2
CDR3aa: CASSQDNGWYGYTF

v_gene: TRBV18
len: 16
j_gene: TRBJ2-2
CDR3aa: CASSPSGQANTGVLFF

v_gene: TRBV28
len: 17
j_gene: TRBJ2-1
CDR3aa: CASSSPRLAGTKHEQFF

v_gene: TRBV12-3/TRBV12-4
len: 17
j_gene: TRBJ2-3
CDR3aa: CASLPGLAASSTDTQYF

v_gene: TRBV12-3/TRBV12-4
len: 14
j_gene: TRBJ1-6
CDR3aa: CASSFAGVESPLHF

v_gene: TRBV6-2/TRBV6-3
len: 17
j_gene: TRBJ2-1
CDR3aa: CASSLSTSGISYNEQFF

v_gene: TRBV10-3
len: 15
j_gene: TRBJ1-5
CDR3aa: CAAGGVAPSGQPQHF

v_gene: TRBV14
len: 14
j_gene: TRBJ2-1
CDR3aa: CASSLSYSGRVTFF

v_gene: TRBV6-1
len: 13
j_gene: TRBJ1-5
CDR3aa: CASSELNYQPQHF

v_gene: TRBV4-1
len: 11
j_gene: TRBJ1-4
CDR3aa: CASSQSGKLFF

v_gene: TRBV7-2
len: 15
j_gene: TRBJ1-5
CDR3aa: CASSLWGLSNQPQHF

v_gene: TRBV28
len: 15
j_gene: TRBJ1-3
CDR3aa: CASSPGFMGGNTIYF

v_gene: TRBV5-5
len: 14
j_gene: TRBJ2-3
CDR3aa: CASSTGTSRDTQYF

v_gene: TRBV18
len: 15
j_gene: TRBJ1-1
CDR3aa: CASSGNSGYGNEAFF

v_gene: TRBV6-1
len: 17
j_gene: TRBJ1-4
CDR3aa: CASSGGQGFSPHEKLFF

v_gene: TRBV4-1
len: 14
j_gene: TRBJ2-7
CDR3aa: CASSPWTGSYEQYF

v_gene: TRBV3-1
len: 13
j_gene: TRBJ2-7
CDR3aa: CASSAGGHYEQYF

v_gene: TRBV4-2
len: 19
j_gene: TRBJ2-1
CDR3aa: CASSTGLAGGPGKGSEQFF

v_gene: TRBV5-1
len: 14
j_gene: TRBJ1-1
CDR3aa: CASSLDSYGTEAFF

v_gene: TRBV5-3
len: 16
j_gene: TRBJ2-1
CDR3aa: CARSLAGCGVCNEQFF

v_gene: TRBV2
len: 14
j_gene: TRBJ2-2
CDR3aa: CASRFSGGTGELFF

v_gene: TRBV21-1
len: 15
j_gene: TRBJ2-5
CDR3aa: CASSKTSGIGETQYF

v_gene: TRBV27
len: 17
j_gene: TRBJ2-7
CDR3aa: CASSLNSVGYRGDEQYF

v_gene: TRBV5-1
len: 14
j_gene: TRBJ2-1
CDR3aa: CASSLDTVGNEQFF

v_gene: TRBV5-6
len: 13
j_gene: TRBJ1-1
CDR3aa: CASSPGQGAEAFF

v_gene: TRBV20-1
len: 14
j_gene: TRBJ2-7
CDR3aa: CSAHRGQGDYEQYF

v_gene: TRBV7-2
len: 11
j_gene: TRBJ2-3
CDR3aa: CASSPGNTQYF

v_gene: TRBV6-2/TRBV6-3
len: 14
j_gene: TRBJ1-1
CDR3aa: CASSYSAANTEAFF